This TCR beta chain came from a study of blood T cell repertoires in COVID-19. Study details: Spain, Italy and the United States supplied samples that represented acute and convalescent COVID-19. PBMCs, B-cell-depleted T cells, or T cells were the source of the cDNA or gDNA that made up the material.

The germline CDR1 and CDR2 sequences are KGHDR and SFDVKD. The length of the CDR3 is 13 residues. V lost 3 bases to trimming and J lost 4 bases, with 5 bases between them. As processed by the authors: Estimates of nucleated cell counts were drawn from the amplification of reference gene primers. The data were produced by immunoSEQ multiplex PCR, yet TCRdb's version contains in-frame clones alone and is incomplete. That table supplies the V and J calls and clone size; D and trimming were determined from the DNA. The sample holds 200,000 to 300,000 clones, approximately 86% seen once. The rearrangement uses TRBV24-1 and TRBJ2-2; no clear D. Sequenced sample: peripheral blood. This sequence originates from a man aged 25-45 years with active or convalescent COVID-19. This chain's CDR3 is CATSDRSTGELFF. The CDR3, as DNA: TGTGCCACCAGTGATCGCAGCACCGGGGAGCTGTTTTTT.